These T cell receptor beta chains were read from a single sample in a study of control samples from healthy donors and cancer patients. TCRdb's copy holds only in-frame clones and misses some; the assay was immunoSEQ multiplex PCR. The sample records around 110,000 clones, more than 70% being singletons. The material sequenced was blood. These receptors were taken from a woman in her seventies in good health. CDR3s include the opening cysteine and the closing phenylalanine or tryptophan. D genes are given only for firm matches. Clone size is given for some rows only: seen once, a few or many times, or a class if the clone is expanded.

CDR3,DNA,V,size,D,J
CASSYTLAGGPNEQFF,TGTGCCAGCAGTTACACCCTAGCGGGGGGGCCCAATGAGCAGTTCTTC,TRBV6-5,-,TRBD2,TRBJ2-1
CASGWAFHEQYF,TGTGCCAGCGGCTGGGCTTTCCACGAGCAGTACTTC,TRBV19,-,-,TRBJ2-7
CASSFKLRGRGIDNEKLFF,TGTGCCAGCAGCTTTAAGCTCCGGGGCCGGGGAATTGATAATGAAAAACTGTTTTTT,TRBV7-8,-,-,TRBJ1-4
CASSATSDTGELFF,TGTGCCAGCAGCGCAACTAGCGACACCGGGGAGCTGTTTTTT,TRBV5-4,-,TRBD2,TRBJ2-2
CASTTGGRSEAFF,TGTGCCAGCACCACAGGGGGTAGGTCTGAAGCTTTCTTT,TRBV27,-,TRBD1,TRBJ1-1
CASSQGHYSYDQETQYF,TGCGCCAGCAGCCAAGGCCATTACTCGTACGACCAAGAGACCCAGTACTTC,TRBV4-1,-,-,TRBJ2-5
CASSALGTEAFF,TGTGCCAGCAGTGCCCTTGGAACTGAAGCTTTCTTT,TRBV12-3/TRBV12-4,-,-,TRBJ1-1
CASSPATGGETEAFF,TGTGCCAGCAGCCCCGCAACTGGGGGGGAAACTGAAGCTTTCTTT,TRBV7-7,-,-,TRBJ1-1
CASGNRDSKQFF,TGTGCCAGCGGAAACCGGGACTCGAAGCAGTTCTTC,TRBV2,-,-,TRBJ2-1
CSVEGKRGVSYNEQFF,TGCAGCGTTGAAGGAAAGCGGGGGGTGTCCTACAATGAGCAGTTCTTC,TRBV29-1,-,TRBD2,TRBJ2-1
CASSRGPYEAFF,TGTGCCAGCAGCCGAGGACCTTATGAAGCTTTCTTT,TRBV3-1/TRBV3-2,-,-,TRBJ1-1
CASSRPGTRFRDEQFF,TGTGCCAGCAGCCGACCCGGGACTAGGTTTAGGGATGAGCAGTTCTTC,TRBV3-1/TRBV3-2,-,TRBD2,TRBJ2-1
CASSITTGASEKLFF,TGTGCCAGTAGTATAACGACAGGGGCGTCTGAAAAACTGTTTTTT,TRBV19,-,TRBD1,TRBJ1-4
CASSFQGVYGYTF,TGTGCCAGCAGTTTCCAGGGAGTATACGGCTACACCTTC,TRBV2,-,-,TRBJ1-2
CASSRLTPNTGELFF,TGCGCCAGCAGCCGGCTTACTCCGAACACCGGGGAGCTGTTTTTT,TRBV4-3,-,-,TRBJ2-2
CASSTDTLDTGELFF,TGTGCCAGCAGTACGGACACCTTGGACACCGGGGAGCTGTTTTTT,TRBV2,-,-,TRBJ2-2
CATSPELGAANEKLFF,TGTGCCACCAGCCCAGAGCTGGGGGCTGCTAATGAAAAACTGTTTTTT,TRBV15,-,-,TRBJ1-4
CAISESTLQPQHF,TGTGCCATCAGTGAGTCGACTCTACAGCCCCAGCATTTT,TRBV10-3,-,-,TRBJ1-5
CASSLAGGLAGGTQYF,TGCGCCAGCAGCTTGGCCGGAGGACTAGCGGGGGGGACCCAGTACTTC,TRBV5-1,-,TRBD2,TRBJ2-5
CASSQVADAEAFF,TGTGCCAGCAGCCAAGTGGCAGACGCTGAAGCTTTCTTT,TRBV3-1/TRBV3-2,once,-,TRBJ1-1
CASSETVFSYEQYF,TGTGCCAGCAGTGAGACAGTTTTCTCCTACGAGCAGTACTTC,TRBV27,once,-,TRBJ2-7
CASSPRDRGEGNEQFF,TGTGCCAGTAGTCCCCGGGACAGGGGGGAAGGAAATGAGCAGTTCTTC,TRBV19,-,TRBD1,TRBJ2-1
CASSRSGTNYGYTF,TGCGCCAGCAGTCGATCAGGGACTAACTATGGCTACACCTTC,TRBV10-1,once,-,TRBJ1-2
CASSHERSGGGLRSPLHF,TGCGCCAGCAGCCATGAAAGATCAGGCGGGGGGCTTAGATCACCCCTCCACTTT,TRBV4-1,-,-,TRBJ1-6
CASSASGADNEQFF,TGTGCCAGCTCAGCTAGCGGGGCTGACAATGAGCAGTTCTTC,TRBV18,-,TRBD2,TRBJ2-1
CASSYSGGVNYEQYF,TGTGCCAGCAGTTACTCGGGGGGAGTCAACTACGAGCAGTACTTC,TRBV6-5,-,-,TRBJ2-7
CASSLESIEENTEAFF,TGTGCCAGCAGCTTAGAGTCGATAGAAGAGAACACTGAAGCTTTCTTT,TRBV11-2,-,-,TRBJ1-1
CASSLPAETQYF,TGTGCCAGCAGCTTACCCGCGGAGACCCAGTACTTC,TRBV13,-,-,TRBJ2-5
CASSLGGIYGYTF,TGTGCCAGCAGTTTGGGGGGGATCTATGGCTACACCTTC,TRBV28,-,-,TRBJ1-2
CAISHGLAGVETQYF,TGTGCCATCAGCCACGGACTAGCGGGGGTTGAGACCCAGTACTTC,TRBV10-3,-,TRBD2,TRBJ2-5
CASSYVDGVLGAREGQPQHF,TGTGCCAGCAGTTACGTTGACGGCGTTTTGGGGGCCCGGGAGGGTCAGCCCCAGCATTTT,TRBV6-2/TRBV6-3,-,-,TRBJ1-5
CASSSYGGQQPQHF,TGTGCCAGCAGTTCCTATGGGGGGCAGCAGCCCCAGCATTTT,TRBV6-5,-,-,TRBJ1-5
CASTQSGGRRGEQFF,TGTGCCAGCACCCAGAGCGGGGGGCGACGAGGTGAGCAGTTCTTC,TRBV5-4,-,TRBD2,TRBJ2-1
CASSGDPYGNQPQHF,TGTGCCAGCAGTGGGGACCCGTATGGCAATCAGCCCCAGCATTTT,TRBV6-4,-,-,TRBJ1-5
CATSSKDTSGQETQYF,-,TRBV15,-,-,TRBJ2-5
CASSQGRDTEAFF,TGTGCCAGCTCCCAGGGGAGGGACACTGAAGCTTTCTTT,TRBV18,-,-,TRBJ1-1
CASSQGGGLRGYTF,TGTGCCAGCAGCCAAGGGGGGGGACTCCGTGGCTACACCTTC,TRBV7-3,-,-,TRBJ1-2
CASSMHRNPGPVHF,TGCGCCAGCAGCATGCACAGAAACCCGGGGCCCGTCCATTTT,TRBV5-1,-,-,TRBJ1-5
CASRGDRVEQYF,TGTGCCAGCAGGGGGGACAGGGTCGAGCAGTACTTC,TRBV5-8,-,TRBD1,TRBJ2-7
CASGALNEQFF,TGTGCTAGTGGTGCTCTAAATGAGCAGTTCTTC,TRBV12-5,-,-,TRBJ2-1
CASSDRPAVYGYTF,TGTGCCAGCAGCGACAGGCCCGCGGTCTATGGCTACACCTTC,TRBV7-9,-,-,TRBJ1-2
CASKGQGMNTEAFF,TGTGCCAGCAAGGGACAGGGAATGAACACTGAAGCTTTCTTT,TRBV6-4,-,TRBD1,TRBJ1-1
CASSQEVTSVMETQYF,TGTGCCAGCAGCCAAGAGGTGACTAGCGTTATGGAGACCCAGTACTTC,TRBV3-1/TRBV3-2,once,TRBD2,TRBJ2-5